Sequencing of this T cell receptor beta chain was carried out in a study of blood T cells in healthy people across ages. PCR was performed a second time for roughly 7 to 11 cycles using a sample-barcoded 5' primer and a J-beta primer mix. TCRdb recomputed calls from the 5' RACE reads with MiXCR, one row per CDR3 protein. The table records around 870,000 distinct CDR3 sequences, 29% of them present only once. The table lists this clonotype with many counts. Material for sequencing was blood. The sequence came from a woman of 80 years or more in good health.

In DNA form, the CDR3 reads TGCAGTGTTTATACTGACAGGACCTCCTACGAGCAGTACTTC. Translating it yields CSVYTDRTSYEQYF. V usage is TRBV20-1 and J usage is TRBJ2-7; the D gene is possibly TRBD1 (6 bases). Per germline, CDR1 DFQATT and CDR2 SNEGSKA (reference sequence). V was trimmed by 7 bases and J by 0 bases, leaving 16 bases between them. This CDR3 is 14 amino acids long.